The 20 T cell receptor beta chains below come from one sample, sequenced in a study of shared clonotypes between healthy human individuals. The assay was immunoSEQ multiplex PCR, and TCRdb's table has in-frame clones only and misses some. The repertoire has 1.5 million to 1.9 million clones, 95% to 99% of them found once; the top ten carry 0.4% to 0.45%. Sequencing used naive CD4+ T cells sorted from blood. Described subset: CD45RA+ positively selected. These receptors were obtained from a young man in good health.

This clone appeared a single time. V gene TRBV30 combines with J gene TRBJ1-5, with 10 bases fitting TRBD1. Trimming at V came to 3 bases and at J to 12 bases, leaving 11 bases not matched to a gene. The length of the CDR3 is 14 residues. The germline gives CDR1 GTSNPN, CDR2 SVGIG (reference sequence). The CDR3 DNA follows: TGTGCCTGGAGCTTCCGGACAGGGGGTGTCGACCAGCATTTT. It is translated as CAWSFRTGGVDQHF.

This clone has a single count. The V gene is TRBV7-9, the J gene TRBJ1-4; D is perhaps TRBD1 (6 bases). The CDR3 spans 15 residues. The germline V gene encodes CDR1 SEHNR and CDR2 FQNEAQ (reference sequence). V was pared by 2 bases and J by 8 bases, with 15 bases between. For the CDR3, the DNA is TGTGCCAGCAGCTTATCCCGCGGGGGGACAGAAAAACTGTTTTTT. Residues: CASSLSRGGTEKLFF. Full variable domain (rest looked up from reference TRBV7-9 and TRBJ1-4): DTGVSQNPRHKITKRGQNVTFRCDPISEHNRLYWYRQTLGQGPEFLTYFQNEAQLEKSRLLSDRFSAERPKGSFSTLEIQRTEQGDSAMYLCASSLSRGGTEKLFFGSGTQLSVL.

V and J are TRBV19 and TRBJ1-2; TRBD1 aligns across 10 bases. CDR1 and CDR2 (germline): LNHDA, SQIVND (reference sequence). The CDR3 runs 17 residues. The trim removed 1 base at V and 4 bases at J, leaving 9 bases unmatched. The DNA of the CDR3 is TGTGCCAGTAGTATAGGTCCCGGGACAGGGGTGGGCTATGGCTACACCTTC. Translating it yields CASSIGPGTGVGYGYTF. Based on the CDR3 plus reference TRBV19 and TRBJ1-2, the full variable domain is DGGITQSPKYLFRKEGQNVTLSCEQNLNHDAMYWYRQDPGQGLRLIYYSQIVNDFQKGDIAEGYSVSREKKESFPLTVTSAQKNPTAFYLCASSIGPGTGVGYGYTFGSGTRLTVV.

The rearrangement joins TRBV5-1 to TRBJ2-7, with 9 bases lining up with TRBD1. Germline V gene data show CDR1 as SGHRS and CDR2 as YFSETQ. The CDR3 is 14 residues long. The V segment lost 4 bases and the J segment 4 bases; nucleotides outside the gene matches: 6. Written as DNA, the CDR3 is TGCGCCAGCAGCGACACACAGGGGGCTTACGAGCAGTACTTC. It is translated as CASSDTQGAYEQYF.

V is TRBV13 and J is TRBJ2-3; D is possibly TRBD1 (5 bases). Trimming pared 1 base from V and 6 bases from J, leaving 14 bases between. The CDR3 is 15 residues long. Germline V gives CDR1 PRHDT, CDR2 FYEKMQ (reference sequence). The CDR3 sequence: CASSLEPEGADTQYF. Here the CDR3 DNA reads TGTGCCAGCAGCTTAGAACCGGAAGGGGCCGATACGCAGTATTTT.

The gene calls are TRBV28 and TRBJ2-1; 12 nucleotides line up with TRBD2. Unmatched junction bases numbered 19, after V lost 7 bases and J lost 9 bases. The CDR3 is 18 residues long. CDR1 is MDHEN, CDR2 SYDVKM, per germline. CDR3 amino acids: CASNRDNGLAGNSGEQFF. In DNA, the CDR3 is TGTGCCAGCAACCGGGACAACGGACTAGCGGGAAACTCGGGTGAGCAGTTCTTC.

This sequence joins TRBV5-5 and TRBJ2-5, with unresolved D. CDR3 length: 14 amino acids. CDR1 SGHKS and CDR2 YYEKEE come from the germline V gene (reference sequence). V lost 2 bases, J lost 7 bases, and 15 bases lay in between. CDR3 amino acids: CASSLGLDPRTQYF. CDR3 nucleotide sequence: TGTGCCAGCAGCTTAGGGCTAGACCCCAGGACCCAGTACTTC.

V is TRBV6-1 and J is TRBJ2-3; D ambiguous. V lost 10 bases to trimming and J lost 2 bases, with 7 bases between them. The CDR3 has 11 amino acids. Germline V gene lookup returns CDR1 MNHNS and CDR2 SASEGT. The CDR3 DNA follows: TGTGCCACTACTTCCACAGATACGCAGTATTTT. Protein: CATTSTDTQYF.

This chain links TRBV28 with TRBJ2-3, with TRBD2 matching 8 bases. The CDR3 sequence is 17 residues long. V shed 5 bases, J shed 1 base, and the junction held 11 bases outside the gene matches. Looked up from germline, CDR1 is MDHEN and CDR2 is SYDVKM. CDR3 in amino acids: CASSPGEAGVGTDTQYF. In DNA form, the CDR3 reads TGTGCCAGCAGTCCCGGGGAAGCGGGAGTGGGCACAGATACGCAGTATTTT.

This clone was found once. This chain connects TRBV7-9 to TRBJ1-1; no definite D call. The V end was cut by 7 bases, the J end by 0 bases, with 9 bases between. Germline assignment: CDR1 SEHNR and CDR2 FQNEAQ (reference sequence). CDR3 length: 13 residues. In DNA form, the CDR3 reads TGTGCCAGCATCGCAGGCATGAACACTGAAGCTTTCTTT. Translating it yields CASIAGMNTEAFF.

The chain combines TRBV9 with TRBJ2-7; D is ambiguous. The CDR3 consists of 14 residues. V was pared by 0 bases and J by 1 base, with 8 bases between. Per the germline V gene, CDR1 is SGDLS and CDR2 is YYNGEE. CDR3 coding DNA: TGTGCCAGCAGCGTAGACGCCCGATCCTACGAGCAGTACTTC. Amino acid sequence: CASSVDARSYEQYF. The whole variable domain, remainder taken from reference TRBV9 and TRBJ2-7, is DSGVTQTPKHLITATGQRVTLRCSPRSGDLSVYWYQQSLDQGLQFLIQYYNGEERAKGNILERFSAQQFPDLHSELNLSSLELGDSALYFCASSVDARSYEQYFGPGTRLTVT.

V usage is TRBV2 and J usage is TRBJ2-1, with no clear D. V lost 4 bases and J 6 bases, leaving 13 bases between the germline ends. The CDR3 sequence is 14 residues long. Germline loops: CDR1 SNHLY, CDR2 FYNNEI. The CDR3 protein is CASSGRRTLNEQFF. In nucleotides, the CDR3 is TGTGCCAGCAGTGGAAGGCGTACACTCAATGAGCAGTTCTTC.

A single count supports this clone. This sequence joins TRBV5-1 and TRBJ2-5; the D gene is possibly TRBD2 (6 bases). This CDR3 is 15 amino acids long. Germline V gene data show CDR1 as SGHRS and CDR2 as YFSETQ. V shed 7 bases and J shed 4 bases, with 20 bases lying between them. CDR3 in amino acids: CASSRSGDLSETQYF. The CDR3 DNA follows: TGCGCCAGCTCCCGGTCGGGGGACTTATCAGAGACCCAGTACTTC.

The chain links TRBV5-1 to TRBJ2-5; D call uncertain. Germline CDR1 reads SGHRS; CDR2 reads YFSETQ. Trimming cost V 4 bases and J 4 bases, with 8 bases left between them. The CDR3 totals 12 residues. As DNA, the CDR3 is TGCGCCAGCAGCCCCTCAGGAGAGACCCAGTACTTC. It is translated as CASSPSGETQYF. The full variable domain, its missing parts supplied by reference TRBV5-1 and TRBJ2-5, is KAGVTQTPRYLIKTRGQQVTLSCSPISGHRSVSWYQQTPGQGLQFLFEYFSETQRNKGNFPGRFSGRQFSNSRSEMNVSTLELGDSALYLCASSPSGETQYFGPGTRLLVL.

This clone has only one observation. The chain is built from TRBV7-2 and TRBJ2-1; 9 bases agree with TRBD1. This CDR3 has 15 amino acids. Per germline, CDR1 SGHTA and CDR2 FQGNSA. V lost 3 bases, J lost 8 bases, and 8 bases stayed unmatched. The CDR3 loop reads CASSFRDRVGDEQFF. CDR3 nucleotides: TGTGCCAGCAGCTTTCGGGACAGGGTCGGGGATGAGCAGTTCTTC.

The rearrangement uses TRBV28 and TRBJ2-5, with D perhaps assigned TRBD1 or TRBD2 (5 bases each). Trimming removed 4 bases at V and 4 bases at J, with 16 bases between. The CDR3 consists of 15 residues. CDR1 is MDHEN and CDR2 is SYDVKM in the germline V gene. CDR3 in amino acids: CASSSLEGRVETQYF. The CDR3 nucleotides are TGTGCCAGCAGTTCACTAGAGGGGAGAGTAGAGACCCAGTACTTC.

The V call is TRBV5-4, the J call TRBJ2-7, with D perhaps matching TRBD1 or TRBD2 (6 bases each). From germline, CDR1 is SGHNT and CDR2 YYREEE (reference sequence). The V and J ends lost 0 bases and 13 bases respectively, with 17 bases between them. The CDR3 has 13 amino acids. CDR3 bases: TGTGCCAGCAGCTTGGCCGTGGGGGGCCTCTCTTACTTC. Translated, it gives CASSLAVGGLSYF.

V is TRBV4-1 and J is TRBJ2-7, with D possibly matching TRBD2 (6 bases). The CDR3 sequence is 15 residues long. Germline V gene data show CDR1 as MGHRA and CDR2 as YSYEKL. Between the trimmed V and J ends, which lost 8 bases and 3 bases, there was a span of 20 bases. CDR3 nucleotides: TGCGCCAGCCGCCCTAGTGCTAGCGACTACTACGAGCAGTACTTC. Amino acids: CASRPSASDYYEQYF.

As for this clone: The same CDR3 can be traced to other DNA sequences in this sample. V usage is TRBV7-8 and J usage is TRBJ1-5; the D is unclear. The CDR3 loop spans 12 amino acids. Germline V gene data show CDR1 as SGHVS and CDR2 as FQNEAQ. The V end was cut by 5 bases, the J end by 7 bases, with 9 bases between. As DNA, the CDR3 is TGTGCCAGCAGCCTAGTTGACCAGCCCCAGCATTTT. It encodes CASSLVDQPQHF.

The CDR3 sequence is CASSLGGQGYNEQFF. DNA of the CDR3: TGTGCCAGCAGCCTAGGGGGACAGGGTTACAATGAGCAGTTCTTC. The chain employs TRBV7-9 and TRBJ2-1, with 9 bases that match TRBD1. J gave up 4 bases and V 5 bases, and 6 bases lay outside the gene matches. Germline V gene data show CDR1 as SEHNR and CDR2 as FQNEAQ (reference sequence). This CDR3 has 15 amino acids.